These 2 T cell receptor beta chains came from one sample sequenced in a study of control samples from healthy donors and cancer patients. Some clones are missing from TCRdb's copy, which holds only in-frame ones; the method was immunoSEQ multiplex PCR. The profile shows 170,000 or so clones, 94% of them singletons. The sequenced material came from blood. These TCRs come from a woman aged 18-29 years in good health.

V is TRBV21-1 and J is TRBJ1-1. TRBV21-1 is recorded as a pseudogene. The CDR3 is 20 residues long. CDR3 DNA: TGTGCCAGCAGCAATGAGGCGTCTGCCGTTACGAATCAATTAAACACTGAAGCTTTCTTT. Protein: CASSNEASAVTNQLNTEAFF.

CDR3 sequence: CASSSLKVAKNIQYF. The DNA for the CDR3 is TGTGCCAGCAGCTCCCTTAAGGTAGCCAAAAACATTCAGTACTTC. The chain couples TRBV6-2 or TRBV6-3 to TRBJ2-4; D remains ambiguous. Looked up from germline, CDR1 is MNHEY and CDR2 is SVGEGT. Trimming took off 6 bases at V and 0 bases at J, with 12 bases between the two ends. There are 15 residues in the CDR3.